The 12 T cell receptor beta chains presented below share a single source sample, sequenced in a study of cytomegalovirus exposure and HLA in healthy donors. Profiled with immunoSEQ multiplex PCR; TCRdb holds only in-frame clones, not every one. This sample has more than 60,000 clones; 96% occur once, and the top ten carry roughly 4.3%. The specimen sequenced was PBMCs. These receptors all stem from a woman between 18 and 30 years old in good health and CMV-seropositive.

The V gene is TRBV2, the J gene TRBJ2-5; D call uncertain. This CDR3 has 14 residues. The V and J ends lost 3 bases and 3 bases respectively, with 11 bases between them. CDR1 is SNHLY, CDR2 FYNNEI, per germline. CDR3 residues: CASSDPGDKETQYF. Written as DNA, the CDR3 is TGTGCCAGCAGTGACCCAGGCGACAAAGAGACCCAGTACTTC.

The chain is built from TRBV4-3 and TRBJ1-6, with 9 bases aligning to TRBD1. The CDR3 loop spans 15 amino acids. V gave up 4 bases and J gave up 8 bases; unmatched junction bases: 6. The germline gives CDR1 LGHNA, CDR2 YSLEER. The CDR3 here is CASSLHRGRDSPLHF. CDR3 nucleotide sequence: TGCGCCAGCAGCCTCCACAGGGGGCGGGATTCACCCCTCCACTTT.

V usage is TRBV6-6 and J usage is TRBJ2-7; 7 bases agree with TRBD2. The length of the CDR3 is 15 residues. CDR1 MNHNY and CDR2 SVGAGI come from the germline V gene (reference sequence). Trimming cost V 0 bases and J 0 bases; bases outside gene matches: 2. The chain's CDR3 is CASSYSRTSSYEQYF. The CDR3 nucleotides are TGTGCCAGCAGTTACTCACGGACTAGCTCCTACGAGCAGTACTTC.

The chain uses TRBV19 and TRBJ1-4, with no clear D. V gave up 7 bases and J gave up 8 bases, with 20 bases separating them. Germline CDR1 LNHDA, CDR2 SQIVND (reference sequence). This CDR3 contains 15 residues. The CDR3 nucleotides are TGTGCCAGTACCTCCTCATGGGCAGGTGGGGAAAAACTGTTTTTT. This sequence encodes CASTSSWAGGEKLFF.

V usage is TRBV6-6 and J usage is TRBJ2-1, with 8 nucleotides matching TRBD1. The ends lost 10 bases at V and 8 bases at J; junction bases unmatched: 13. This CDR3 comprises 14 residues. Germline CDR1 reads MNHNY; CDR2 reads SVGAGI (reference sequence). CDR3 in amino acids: CAIPPGTGFHEQFF. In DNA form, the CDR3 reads TGTGCCATCCCCCCGGGGACAGGTTTCCATGAGCAGTTCTTC.

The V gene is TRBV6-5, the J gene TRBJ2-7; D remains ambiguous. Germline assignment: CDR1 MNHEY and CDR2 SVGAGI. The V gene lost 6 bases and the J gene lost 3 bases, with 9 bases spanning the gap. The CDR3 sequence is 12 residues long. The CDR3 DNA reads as TGTGCCAGCAGCCTACCTAGCTACGAGCAGTACTTC. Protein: CASSLPSYEQYF.

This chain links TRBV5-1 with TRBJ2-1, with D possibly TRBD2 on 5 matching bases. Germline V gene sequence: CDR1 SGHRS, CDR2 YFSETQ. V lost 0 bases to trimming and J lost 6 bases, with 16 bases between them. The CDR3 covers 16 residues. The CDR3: CASSLVEGSKTNEQFF. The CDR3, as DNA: TGCGCCAGCAGCTTGGTCGAGGGAAGCAAAACCAATGAGCAGTTCTTC.

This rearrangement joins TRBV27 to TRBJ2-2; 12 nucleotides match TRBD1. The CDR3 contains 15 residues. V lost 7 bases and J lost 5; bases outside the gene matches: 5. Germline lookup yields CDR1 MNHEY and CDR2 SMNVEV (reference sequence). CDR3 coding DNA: TGTGCCAGCACGGGACAGGGGGCCTGGACCGGGGAGCTGTTTTTT. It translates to CASTGQGAWTGELFF.

CDR3 bases: TGTGCCAGCAGTTTAGGGGGGACAGTAGGAGACTATGGCTACACCTTC. It specifies CASSLGGTVGDYGYTF. This sequence joins TRBV28 and TRBJ1-2; 7 bases fit TRBD1. CDR1 is MDHEN, CDR2 SYDVKM, per germline. CDR3 length: 16 amino acids. Trimming cost V 2 bases and J 3 bases; bases outside gene matches: 9.

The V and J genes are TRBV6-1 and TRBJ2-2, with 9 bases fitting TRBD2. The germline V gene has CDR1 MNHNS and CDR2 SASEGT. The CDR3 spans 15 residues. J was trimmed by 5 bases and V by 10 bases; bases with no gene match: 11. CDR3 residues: CAIPTGTSWTGELFF. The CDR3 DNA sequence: TGTGCCATCCCGACCGGGACTAGCTGGACCGGGGAGCTGTTTTTT.

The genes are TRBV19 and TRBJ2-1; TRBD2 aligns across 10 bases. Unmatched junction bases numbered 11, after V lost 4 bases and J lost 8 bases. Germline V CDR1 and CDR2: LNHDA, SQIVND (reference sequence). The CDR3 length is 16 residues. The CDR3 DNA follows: TGTGCCAGTAGTAGCTTATCTAGCGGGAGCTCCTATGAGCAGTTCTTC. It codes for CASSSLSSGSSYEQFF.

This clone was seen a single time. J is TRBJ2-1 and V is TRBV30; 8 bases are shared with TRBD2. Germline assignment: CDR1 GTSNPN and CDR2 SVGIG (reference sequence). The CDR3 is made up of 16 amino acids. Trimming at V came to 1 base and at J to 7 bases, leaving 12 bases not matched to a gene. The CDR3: CAWSENGRALRNEQFF. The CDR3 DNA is TGTGCCTGGAGTGAAAACGGGAGGGCCTTAAGGAATGAGCAGTTCTTC.